This T cell receptor (beta chain) was recorded in a study of shared clonotypes between healthy human individuals. Study background: The composition of the donors was a couple of women and a few men aged 18 to 49.

The authors divided CD4+ cells into CD45RA+ naive and CD45RA-negative memory subsets. At a deep level, the assay was run. Sorted subsets were amplified in replicate PCRs using approximately 0.2 ug DNA, some 31,000 T cell genomes. Profiling relied on immunoSEQ multiplex PCR, and the TCRdb table lists in-frame clones only, not all of them. This sample has roughly 2 million clones, with almost 96% found just once. Germline CDR1 SGDLS, CDR2 YYNGEE. Trimming cost V 0 bases and J 2 bases, with 15 bases left between them. The CDR3 is 16 residues long. The sequencing input was naive CD4+ T cells sorted from blood. Regarding subset: CD45RA+ positively selected. V and J are TRBV9 and TRBJ2-7, with a possible D match to TRBD1 (6 bases). The clonotype was recovered from a man younger than 30 in good health. In nucleotides, the CDR3 is TGTGCCAGCAGCGTAGCTCCAAACACAGGGACCTACGAGCAGTACTTC. Its protein product is CASSVAPNTGTYEQYF.